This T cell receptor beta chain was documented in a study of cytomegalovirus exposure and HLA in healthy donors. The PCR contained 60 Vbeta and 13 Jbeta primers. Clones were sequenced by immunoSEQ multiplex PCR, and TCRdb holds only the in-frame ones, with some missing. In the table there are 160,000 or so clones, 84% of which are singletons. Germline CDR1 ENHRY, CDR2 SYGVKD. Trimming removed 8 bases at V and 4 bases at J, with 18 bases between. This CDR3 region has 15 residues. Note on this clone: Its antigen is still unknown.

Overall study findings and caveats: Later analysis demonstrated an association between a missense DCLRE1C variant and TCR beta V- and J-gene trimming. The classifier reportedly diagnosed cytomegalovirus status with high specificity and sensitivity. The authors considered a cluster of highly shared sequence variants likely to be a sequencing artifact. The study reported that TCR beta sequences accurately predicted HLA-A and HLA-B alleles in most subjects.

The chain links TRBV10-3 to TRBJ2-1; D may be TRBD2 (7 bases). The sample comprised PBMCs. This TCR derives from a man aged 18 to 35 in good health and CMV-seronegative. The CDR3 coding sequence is TGTGCCATCGGGGGGGGCGGGAATGGATACAATGAGCAGTTCTTC. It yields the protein CAIGGGGNGYNEQFF.